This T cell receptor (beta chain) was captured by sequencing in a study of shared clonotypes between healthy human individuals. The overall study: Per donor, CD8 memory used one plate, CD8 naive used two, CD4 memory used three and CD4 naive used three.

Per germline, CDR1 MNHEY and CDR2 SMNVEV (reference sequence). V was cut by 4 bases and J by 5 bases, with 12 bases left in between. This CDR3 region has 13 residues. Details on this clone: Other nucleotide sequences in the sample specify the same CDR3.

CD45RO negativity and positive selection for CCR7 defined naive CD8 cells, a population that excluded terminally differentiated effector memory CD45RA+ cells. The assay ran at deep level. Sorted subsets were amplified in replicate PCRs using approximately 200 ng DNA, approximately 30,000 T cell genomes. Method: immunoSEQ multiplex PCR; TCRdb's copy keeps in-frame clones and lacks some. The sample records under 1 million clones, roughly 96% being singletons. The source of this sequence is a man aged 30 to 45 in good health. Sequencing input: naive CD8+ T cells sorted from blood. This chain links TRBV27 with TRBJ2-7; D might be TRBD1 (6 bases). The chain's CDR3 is CASSWGTSNEQYF. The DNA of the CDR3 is TGTGCCAGCAGTTGGGGGACATCCAACGAGCAGTACTTC.